This passage covers 29 T cell receptor beta chains from one sample sequenced in a study of resident and recirculating memory T cells in vitiligo. Clones were read by immunoSEQ multiplex PCR, and TCRdb kept only the in-frame ones, dropping some. The sample yields 70,000 or so clones, approximately 93% seen once. Sequenced sample: blood. The receptors were sampled from a male donor with vitiligo.

The V gene is TRBV27, the J gene TRBJ1-1; the match to TRBD1 covers 8 bases. Unmatched junction bases numbered 14, after V lost 6 bases and J lost 5 bases. The V gene's germline CDR1 is MNHEY and CDR2 SMNVEV (reference sequence). This CDR3 is built from 16 residues. Written as DNA, the CDR3 is TGTGCCAGCAGGTCCCCAGGGGGCGCAAGAGGGACTGAAGCTTTCTTT. Its translation is CASRSPGGARGTEAFF.

The chain uses TRBV18 and TRBJ1-6; a possible D gene is TRBD1 (6 bases). Germline assignment: CDR1 KGHSH and CDR2 LQKENI. Trimming pared 0 bases from V and 7 bases from J, leaving 10 bases between. The CDR3 is 15 residues long. Written as DNA, the CDR3 is TGTGCCAGCTCACCACCGGGACACCTAAATTCACCCCTCCACTTT. Encoded protein: CASSPPGHLNSPLHF. The full variable domain, in which reference TRBV18 and TRBJ1-6 provide the parts outside the CDR3, is NAGVMQNPRHLVRRRGQEARLRCSPMKGHSHVYWYRQLPEEGLKFMVYLQKENIIDESGMPKERFSAEFPKEGPSILRIQQVVRGDSAAYFCASSPPGHLNSPLHFGNGTRLTVT.

This chain links TRBV6-1 with TRBJ2-3; D may be TRBD1 (6 bases). The CDR3 has 15 residues. Germline V lookup: CDR1 MNHNS, CDR2 SASEGT. The germline V and J ends were trimmed by 7 bases and 3 bases, with 17 bases remaining between them. CDR3 sequence (DNA): TGTGCCAGCATTACAGGTTTCAGGGGTACAGATACGCAGTATTTT. Protein: CASITGFRGTDTQYF.

The V call is TRBV4-1, the J call TRBJ2-7; no clear D gene. The germline CDR1 and CDR2 sequences are MGHRA and YSYEKL. This CDR3 region has 15 residues. V was clipped by 1 base and J by 2 bases, with 12 bases between them. CDR3 in amino acids: CASSQAPTFTYEQYF. For the CDR3, the DNA is TGCGCCAGCAGCCAAGCCCCGACATTTACCTACGAGCAGTACTTC.

CDR3: CASILGQSVSETQYF. CDR3 in DNA: TGTGCCAGCATCCTGGGACAGAGCGTATCGGAGACCCAGTACTTC. The chain carries TRBV6-1 and TRBJ2-5; 7 bases agree with TRBD1. The ends lost 7 bases at V and 5 bases at J; junction bases unmatched: 13. The CDR3 extends over 15 amino acids. Germline V CDR1 and CDR2: MNHNS, SASEGT.

This chain links TRBV11-3 with TRBJ1-1; TRBD1 matches 7 bases. The CDR3 has 15 amino acids. Losses at the gene ends were 5 bases for V and 1 base for J; bases not matched to a gene: 7. Per germline, CDR1 SGHNT and CDR2 YENEEA. CDR3 DNA: TGTGCCAGCAGCGTTGCCGGGACAGCGAACACTGAAGCTTTCTTT. This codes for CASSVAGTANTEAFF.

The genes are TRBV5-1 and TRBJ1-6, with 8 bases identical to TRBD1. Unmatched junction bases numbered 6, after V lost 6 bases and J lost 7 bases. The CDR3 length is 14 residues. Germline V gene sequence: CDR1 SGHRS, CDR2 YFSETQ. CDR3 bases: TGCGCCAGCAAGGGCGGACAGGGAAATTCACCCCTCCACTTT. It encodes CASKGGQGNSPLHF. Full variable domain (outside the CDR3, taken from reference TRBV5-1 and TRBJ1-6): KAGVTQTPRYLIKTRGQQVTLSCSPISGHRSVSWYQQTPGQGLQFLFEYFSETQRNKGNFPGRFSGRQFSNSRSEMNVSTLELGDSALYLCASKGGQGNSPLHFGNGTRLTVT.

V is TRBV7-9 and J is TRBJ1-5; weak D call: TRBD1 (6 bases). The CDR3 consists of 12 residues. The ends were cut back, 4 bases at V and 9 bases at J, with 10 bases in the middle. In germline, CDR1 is SEHNR, CDR2 FQNEAQ (reference sequence). Here the CDR3 reads CASSSQGTPQHF. CDR3 DNA: TGTGCCAGCAGCTCACAGGGTACGCCCCAGCATTTT.

The rearrangement links TRBV2 to TRBJ1-2; 8 bases align to TRBD1. This CDR3 comprises 12 residues. The V and J ends lost 6 bases and 8 bases, in that order; junction bases with no gene match: 5. Germline V gives CDR1 SNHLY, CDR2 FYNNEI. CDR3 in DNA: TGTGCCAGCAGGCAGACAGGGGTAGGCTACACCTTC. It specifies CASRQTGVGYTF.

The chain couples TRBV4-3 to TRBJ2-1; TRBD2 is a possible D gene (6 bases). The CDR3 is made up of 17 amino acids. Deletions cut 0 bases from V and 2 bases from J, with 14 bases between. Germline loops: CDR1 LGHNA, CDR2 YSLEER. CDR3 sequence: CASSQESTGVTYNEQFF. The CDR3 bases are TGCGCCAGCAGCCAAGAAAGCACGGGGGTCACCTACAATGAGCAGTTCTTC.

The chain recombines TRBV25-1 with TRBJ1-1, with TRBD1 as a possible D gene (5 bases). Germline V gives CDR1 MGHDK, CDR2 SYGVNS. Trimming pared 7 bases from V and 5 bases from J, leaving 11 bases between. This CDR3 spans 12 amino acids. CDR3 DNA: TGTGCCAGCAAGGGAGGGGCAACTGAAGCTTTCTTT. Protein: CASKGGATEAFF.

This sequence joins TRBV19 and TRBJ1-5; 8 bases fit TRBD1. Trimming at V came to 5 bases and at J to 3 bases, leaving 12 bases not matched to a gene. The CDR3 runs to 17 residues. Germline CDR1 and CDR2: LNHDA and SQIVND (reference sequence). CDR3 coding DNA: TGTGCCAGTAGTTCAGACAGGGGCGGGGGTGCCAATCAGCCCCAGCATTTT. It codes for CASSSDRGGGANQPQHF. The whole variable domain, filled in from reference TRBV19 and TRBJ1-5, reads DGGITQSPKYLFRKEGQNVTLSCEQNLNHDAMYWYRQDPGQGLRLIYYSQIVNDFQKGDIAEGYSVSREKKESFPLTVTSAQKNPTAFYLCASSSDRGGGANQPQHFGDGTRLSIL.

The CDR3 DNA sequence: TGTGCCAGCAGGTTAGCGGGGGGGACAGATACGCAGTATTTT. Translation gives CASRLAGGTDTQYF. V is TRBV25-1 and J is TRBJ2-3; 11 bases line up with TRBD2. CDR3 length equals 14 residues. Per the germline V gene, CDR1 is MGHDK and CDR2 is SYGVNS. The V gene end was trimmed by 6 bases and the J gene end by 3 bases; junction bases not matched to a gene: 2.

This clone appeared once. For the CDR3, the DNA is TGTGCCAGCAGCTTACTTCTAGCCCCTCAAGAGACCCAGTACTTC. This translates into CASSLLLAPQETQYF. The V and J genes are TRBV7-3 and TRBJ2-5; weak D call: TRBD2 (5 bases). Germline values: CDR1 SGHTA, CDR2 FQGTGA. This CDR3 has 15 amino acids. The V gene lost 2 bases and the J gene lost 2 bases, with 12 bases spanning the gap.

The rearrangement links TRBV6-5 to TRBJ1-1, with D maybe TRBD1 (5 bases). The V gene lost 6 bases and the J gene lost 1 base, with 12 bases spanning the gap. The CDR3 is 14 amino acids. The germline CDR1 and CDR2 sequences are MNHEY and SVGAGI. CDR3: CASSPTTGNTEAFF. As DNA, the CDR3 is TGTGCCAGCAGCCCCACTACAGGGAACACTGAAGCTTTCTTT.

This chain uses TRBV19 with TRBJ1-1; D gene ambiguous. The germline V gene encodes CDR1 LNHDA and CDR2 SQIVND (reference sequence). The V and J ends lost 5 bases and 6 bases respectively, with 13 bases between them. This CDR3 is built from 13 residues. The CDR3 DNA reads TGTGCCAGTAGTGGAGGGAGGGCCGCTGAAGCTTTCTTT. Encoded protein: CASSGGRAAEAFF.

This chain connects TRBV6-6 to TRBJ1-6; D is unresolved. The CDR3 contains 12 residues. V gave up 5 bases and J gave up 10 bases, with 9 bases separating them. Germline V lookup: CDR1 MNHNY, CDR2 SVGAGI (reference sequence). This CDR3 reads CASSAPGSPLHF. As DNA, the CDR3 is TGTGCCAGCAGTGCCCCCGGGTCACCCCTCCACTTT.

To note about this clone: The sample carries other DNA sequences with the same CDR3. The chain uses TRBV6-5 and TRBJ1-2, with 9 bases matching TRBD1. This CDR3 is 15 amino acids long. V shed 0 bases and J 1 base; nucleotides not matched to a gene: 0. Germline CDR1 is MNHEY and CDR2 is SVGAGI. The DNA for the CDR3 is TGTGCCAGCAGTTACTCGACAGGGGGTAACTATGGCTACACCTTC. This sequence encodes CASSYSTGGNYGYTF.

The rearrangement joins TRBV5-1 to TRBJ2-5; D gene uncertain. The last part of the DNA fits TRBJ2-7 better; the J call may be wrong. Germline V lookup: CDR1 SGHRS, CDR2 YFSETQ. CDR3 length equals 15 residues. This CDR3 reads CASSPIASSSYEQYF. The CDR3 bases are TGCGCCAGCAGCCCAATAGCCTCGAGCTCCTACGAGCAGTACTTC.

This clone was counted a single time. The chain combines TRBV27 with TRBJ1-1; maybe TRBD1 (5 bases). CDR3 length equals 13 residues. The germline V gene encodes CDR1 MNHEY and CDR2 SMNVEV (reference sequence). With 0 bases removed from V and 8 bases from J, the gap between germline ends came to 10 bases. This chain's CDR3 is CASSLSLQGEAFF. CDR3 sequence (DNA): TGTGCCAGCAGTTTATCGTTGCAGGGCGAAGCTTTCTTT.

The CDR3 protein is CASSQDFGGANEKLFF. CDR3 bases: TGTGCCAGCAGCCAAGACTTCGGAGGGGCTAATGAAAAACTGTTTTTT. This chain uses TRBV4-2 with TRBJ1-4, with D perhaps TRBD1 (5 bases). Germline CDR1 LGHNA, CDR2 YNFKEQ. V lost 0 bases and J lost 3, with 11 bases in between. This CDR3 comprises 16 residues.

The chain employs TRBV14 and TRBJ2-5; D unresolved. CDR1 is SGHDN, CDR2 FVKESK, per germline. The V gene lost 4 bases and the J gene lost 2 bases, with 8 bases spanning the gap. The CDR3 has 13 amino acids. CDR3 in amino acids: CASSLRLQETQYF. CDR3 nucleotides: TGTGCCAGCAGCCTCCGGTTACAAGAGACCCAGTACTTC. Filled out from reference TRBV14 and TRBJ2-5, the complete variable domain reads EAGVTQFPSHSVIEKGQTVTLRCDPISGHDNLYWYRRVMGKEIKFLLHFVKESKQDESGMPNNRFLAERTGGTYSTLKVQPAELEDSGVYFCASSLRLQETQYFGPGTRLLVL.

The chain couples TRBV14 to TRBJ2-7; 7 nucleotides line up with TRBD1. The germline V gene has CDR1 SGHDN and CDR2 FVKESK. The CDR3 is made up of 17 amino acids. Trimming removed 1 base from V and 2 bases from J; junction bases left unmatched: 11. The chain's CDR3 is CASSQATVTGAPYEQYF. The CDR3 DNA reads as TGTGCCAGCAGCCAAGCCACGGTTACAGGGGCCCCCTACGAGCAGTACTTC. The entire variable domain, with the rest obtained from reference TRBV14 and TRBJ2-7, is as follows: EAGVTQFPSHSVIEKGQTVTLRCDPISGHDNLYWYRRVMGKEIKFLLHFVKESKQDESGMPNNRFLAERTGGTYSTLKVQPAELEDSGVYFCASSQATVTGAPYEQYFGPGTRLTVT.

The chain carries TRBV7-9 and TRBJ2-1, with 10 bases fitting TRBD1. Losses at the gene ends were 5 bases for V and 7 bases for J; bases not matched to a gene: 8. Germline V gene lookup returns CDR1 SEHNR and CDR2 FQNEAQ (reference sequence). This CDR3 is built from 15 residues. The CDR3 sequence: CASSARGQGGNEQFF. The CDR3 bases are TGTGCCAGCAGCGCCCGAGGACAGGGGGGTAATGAGCAGTTCTTC.

The rearrangement links TRBV27 to TRBJ1-4, with D tentatively TRBD1 (5 bases). Trimming stripped 5 bases from V and 3 bases from J, with 16 bases between. Germline CDR1 MNHEY, CDR2 SMNVEV (reference sequence). This CDR3 is built from 16 residues. CDR3 sequence (DNA): TGTGCCAGCAGTCCTCGGTGGTCGGGGGCTAATGAAAAACTGTTTTTT. Amino acid sequence: CASSPRWSGANEKLFF. The full variable domain, its missing parts supplied by reference TRBV27 and TRBJ1-4, is EAQVTQNPRYLITVTGKKLTVTCSQNMNHEYMSWYRQDPGLGLRQIYYSMNVEVTDKGDVPEGYKVSRKEKRNFPLILESPSPNQTSLYFCASSPRWSGANEKLFFGSGTQLSVL.

The chain joins TRBV5-4 to TRBJ2-7, with TRBD2 matching 7 bases. Germline loops: CDR1 SGHNT, CDR2 YYREEE (reference sequence). The CDR3 has 14 amino acids. Germline trimming cut 3 bases from V and 5 bases from J; bases unmatched to any gene: 8. The CDR3 DNA follows: TGTGCCAGCAGCTCGTTTGGGGGGGGAAACGAGCAGTACTTC. The encoded protein is CASSSFGGGNEQYF.

This chain connects TRBV4-2 to TRBJ2-7; 11 bases are a match to TRBD2. Trimming removed 4 bases from V and 7 bases from J; junction bases left unmatched: 9. The germline CDR1 and CDR2 sequences are LGHNA and YNFKEQ. The CDR3 consists of 15 residues. CDR3 in amino acids: CASSPQGLAGGEQYF. The CDR3 nucleotides read TGTGCCAGCAGCCCCCAGGGGCTAGCGGGGGGAGAGCAGTACTTC.

The chain recombines TRBV25-1 with TRBJ1-5; D might be TRBD1 (5 bases). This CDR3 region has 14 residues. CDR1 is MGHDK and CDR2 is SYGVNS in the germline V gene. V lost 6 bases and J 4 bases, leaving 13 bases between the germline ends. The CDR3 DNA follows: TGTGCCAGCAGCCCGACGGGGGGAAATCAGCCCCAGCATTTT. The encoded protein is CASSPTGGNQPQHF.

The chain has TRBV6-5 and TRBJ2-7; 9 bases match TRBD1. The CDR3 consists of 14 residues. The V segment lost 8 bases and the J segment 6 bases; nucleotides outside the gene matches: 11. The germline gives CDR1 MNHEY, CDR2 SVGAGI. The DNA of the CDR3 is TGTGCCAGCGGCTTCGGGACAGGGTTGGTCGAGCAGTACTTC. This codes for CASGFGTGLVEQYF.